The clone carrying this T cell receptor beta chain appeared a few times. The data stem from a study of blood T cell repertoires in COVID-19. Study as a whole: Italy, Spain and the United States were the sources of the convalescent and acute COVID-19 samples.

Some clones are missing from TCRdb's copy, which holds only in-frame ones; the method was immunoSEQ multiplex PCR. The data hold fewer than 90,000 clones, with more than 65% observed a single time. Germline assignment: CDR1 SNHLY and CDR2 FYNNEI. With V trimmed by 8 bases and J by 7 bases, 9 bases remained unmatched. This CDR3 is built from 14 residues. The specimen was peripheral blood. This receptor was taken from a man aged 65-85 years with COVID-19, enrolled during active disease. The chain joins TRBV2 to TRBJ2-1; TRBD1 matches at 9 bases. The CDR3, as DNA: TGTGCCAGCGGACCCGGGACAGGGCGTAATGAGCAGTTCTTC. The encoded protein is CASGPGTGRNEQFF.